This section outlines one T cell receptor (beta chain) sequence together with its context. Antigen: not known. The data originate from a study of cytomegalovirus exposure and HLA in healthy donors. Study-level findings and limits: Common viral pathogens seemed, in a later analysis, to connect with several of the most significant clusters.

Both 60 Vbeta primers and 13 Jbeta primers went into the PCR. Only in-frame clones appear in the TCRdb table, and some are missing; sequencing was by immunoSEQ multiplex PCR. Found here are more than 80,000 clones, 78% of them singletons; the top ten hold roughly 4.3%. The CDR3 is made up of 15 amino acids. Trimming removed 2 bases at V and 5 bases at J, with 12 bases between. Germline assignment: CDR1 MNHNS and CDR2 SASEGT. The chain uses TRBV6-1 and TRBJ1-4; TRBD1 might be the D (5 bases). The receptor was derived from a woman between 40 and 50 years old in good health and CMV-seropositive. The sample comprised PBMCs. CDR3 nucleotides: TGTGCCAGCAGTGAATCGGTGGGGGGGAATGAAAAACTGTTTTTT. This gives the protein CASSESVGGNEKLFF.